This T cell receptor (beta chain) was sequenced during a study of OX40 agonist ivuxolimab in advanced cancers. Study-wide results and limits: The authors also found low normalized T-cell clonal expansion in some nonresponders.

About this clone itself: Its target is not known.

Using immunoSEQ multiplex PCR, the repertoire was profiled, and TCRdb retains in-frame clones only, with some absent. The profile shows tens of thousands of clones, roughly 83% of them singletons. The CDR3 runs 14 residues. CDR1 and CDR2 (germline): MNHNY, SVGAGI (reference sequence). V shed 5 bases and J 8 bases; nucleotides not matched to a gene: 8. The receptor's source is an adult with an advanced solid tumor such as melanoma, head and neck, liver or kidney cancer. The V and J genes are TRBV6-6 and TRBJ1-4, with 7 bases lining up with TRBD1. The source was CD4+ or CD8+ T cells sorted from blood, collected in a trial of the OX40 agonist ivuxolimab. Here the CDR3 DNA reads TGTGCCAGCAGTCCGACAGGGAGGGGCGAAAAACTGTTTTTT. Its protein is CASSPTGRGEKLFF.